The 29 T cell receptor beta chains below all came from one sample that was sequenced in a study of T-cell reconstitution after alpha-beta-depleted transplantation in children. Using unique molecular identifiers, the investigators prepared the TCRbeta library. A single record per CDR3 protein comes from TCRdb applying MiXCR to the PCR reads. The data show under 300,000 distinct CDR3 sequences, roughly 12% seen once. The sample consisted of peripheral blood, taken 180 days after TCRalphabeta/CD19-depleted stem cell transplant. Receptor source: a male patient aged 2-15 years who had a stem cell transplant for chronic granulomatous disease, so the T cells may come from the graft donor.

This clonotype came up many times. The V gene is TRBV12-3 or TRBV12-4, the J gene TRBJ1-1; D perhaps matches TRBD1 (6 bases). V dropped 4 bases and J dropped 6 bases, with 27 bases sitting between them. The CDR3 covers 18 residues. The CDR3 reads CASSSHRAGGGIYSEAFF. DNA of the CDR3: TGTGCCAGCAGTTCCCATCGAGCGGGGGGCGGCATCTATTCTGAAGCTTTCTTT.

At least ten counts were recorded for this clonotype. The CDR3 loop is CASIRSSEGYEQYF. The CDR3 DNA reads TGTGCCAGCATCCGTAGTTCGGAGGGATACGAGCAGTACTTC. This sequence joins TRBV7-9 and TRBJ2-7; TRBD2 might be the D (6 bases). The ends were cut back, 7 bases at V and 4 bases at J, with 17 bases in the middle. Germline-derived CDR1 and CDR2 are SEHNR and FQNEAQ (reference sequence). The CDR3 contains 14 residues.

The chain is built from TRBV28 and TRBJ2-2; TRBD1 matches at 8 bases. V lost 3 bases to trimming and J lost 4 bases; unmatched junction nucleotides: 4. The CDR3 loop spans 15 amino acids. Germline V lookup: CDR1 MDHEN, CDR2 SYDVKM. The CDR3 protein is CASSFEQGGTGELFF. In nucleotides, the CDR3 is TGTGCCAGCAGTTTTGAACAGGGGGGCACCGGGGAGCTGTTTTTT. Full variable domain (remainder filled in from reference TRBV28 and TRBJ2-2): DVKVTQSSRYLVKRTGEKVFLECVQDMDHENMFWYRQDPGLGLRLIYFSYDVKMKEKGDIPEGYSVSREKKERFSLILESASTNQTSMYLCASSFEQGGTGELFFGEGSRLTVL.

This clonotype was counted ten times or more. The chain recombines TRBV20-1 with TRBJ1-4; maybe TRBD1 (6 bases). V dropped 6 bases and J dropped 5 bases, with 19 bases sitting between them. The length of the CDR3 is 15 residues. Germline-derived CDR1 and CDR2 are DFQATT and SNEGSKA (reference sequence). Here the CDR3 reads CSATLPTGGNEKLFF. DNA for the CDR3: TGCAGTGCGACTCTTCCGACAGGAGGGAATGAAAAACTGTTTTTT.

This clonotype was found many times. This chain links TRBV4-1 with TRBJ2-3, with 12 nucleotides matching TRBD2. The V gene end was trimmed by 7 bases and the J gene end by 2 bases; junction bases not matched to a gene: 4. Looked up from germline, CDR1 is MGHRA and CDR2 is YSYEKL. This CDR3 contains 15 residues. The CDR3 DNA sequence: TGCGCCAGCAAAGGACTAGCGGGGCCCACAGATACGCAGTATTTT. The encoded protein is CASKGLAGPTDTQYF.

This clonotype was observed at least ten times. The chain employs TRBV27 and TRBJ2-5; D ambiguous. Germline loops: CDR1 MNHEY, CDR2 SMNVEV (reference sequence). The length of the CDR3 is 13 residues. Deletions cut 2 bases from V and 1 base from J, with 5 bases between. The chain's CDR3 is CASSLHSQETQYF. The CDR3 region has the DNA TGTGCCAGCAGTTTACACAGCCAAGAGACCCAGTACTTC.

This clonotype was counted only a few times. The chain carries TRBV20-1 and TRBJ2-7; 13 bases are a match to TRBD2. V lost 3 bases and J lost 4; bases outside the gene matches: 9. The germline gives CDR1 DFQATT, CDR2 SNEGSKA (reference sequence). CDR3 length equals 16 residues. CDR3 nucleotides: TGCAGTGCTAGGACAGCGCGACTAGCGGGAGGTTACGAGCAGTACTTC. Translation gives CSARTARLAGGYEQYF.

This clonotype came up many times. The CDR3 DNA reads as TGTGCCAGCAGTTTAACATATCAGCCCCAGCATTTT. Residues: CASSLTYQPQHF. The chain has TRBV12-3 or TRBV12-4 and TRBJ1-5; D unclear. Trimming took off 2 bases at V and 5 bases at J, with 4 bases between the two ends. CDR3 size: 12 residues.

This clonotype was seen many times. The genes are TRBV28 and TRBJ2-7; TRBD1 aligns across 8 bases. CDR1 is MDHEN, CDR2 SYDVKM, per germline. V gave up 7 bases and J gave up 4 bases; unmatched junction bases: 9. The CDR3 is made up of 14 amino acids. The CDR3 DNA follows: TGTGCCAGCATTACGGACAGGGCTGGGTACGAGCAGTACTTC. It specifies CASITDRAGYEQYF.

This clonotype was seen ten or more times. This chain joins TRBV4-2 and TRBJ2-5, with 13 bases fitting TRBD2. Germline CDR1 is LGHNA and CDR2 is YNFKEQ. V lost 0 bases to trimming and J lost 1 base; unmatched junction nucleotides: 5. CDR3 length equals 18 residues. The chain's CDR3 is CASSQDQTSGGRQETQYF. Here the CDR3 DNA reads TGTGCCAGCAGCCAAGATCAGACTAGCGGGGGGCGCCAAGAGACCCAGTACTTC.

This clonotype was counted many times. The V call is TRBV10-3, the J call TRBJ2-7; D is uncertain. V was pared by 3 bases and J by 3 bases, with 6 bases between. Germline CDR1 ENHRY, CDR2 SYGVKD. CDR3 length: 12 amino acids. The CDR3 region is CAISDRGYEQYF. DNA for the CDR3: TGTGCCATCAGTGATCGTGGCTACGAGCAGTACTTC.

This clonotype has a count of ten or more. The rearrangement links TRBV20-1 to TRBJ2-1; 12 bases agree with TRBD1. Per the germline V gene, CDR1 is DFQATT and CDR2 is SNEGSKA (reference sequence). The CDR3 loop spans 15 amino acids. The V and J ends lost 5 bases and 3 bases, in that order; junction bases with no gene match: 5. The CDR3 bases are TGCAGTGCTTCGGGACAGGGGGCCCTCTACAATGAGCAGTTCTTC. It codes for CSASGQGALYNEQFF.

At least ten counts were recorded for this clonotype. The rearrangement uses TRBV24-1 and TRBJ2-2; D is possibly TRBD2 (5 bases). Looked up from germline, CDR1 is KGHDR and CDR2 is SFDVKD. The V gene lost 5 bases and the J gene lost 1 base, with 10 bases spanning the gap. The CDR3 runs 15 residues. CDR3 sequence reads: CATSARGLNTGELFF. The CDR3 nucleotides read TGTGCCACCAGTGCCCGCGGGCTGAACACCGGGGAGCTGTTTTTT.

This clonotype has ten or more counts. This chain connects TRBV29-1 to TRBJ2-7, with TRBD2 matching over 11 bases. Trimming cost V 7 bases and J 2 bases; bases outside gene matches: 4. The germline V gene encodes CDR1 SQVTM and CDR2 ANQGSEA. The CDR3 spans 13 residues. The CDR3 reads CSALSGGAYEQYF. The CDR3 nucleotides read TGCAGCGCTCTTAGCGGGGGGGCCTACGAGCAGTACTTC.

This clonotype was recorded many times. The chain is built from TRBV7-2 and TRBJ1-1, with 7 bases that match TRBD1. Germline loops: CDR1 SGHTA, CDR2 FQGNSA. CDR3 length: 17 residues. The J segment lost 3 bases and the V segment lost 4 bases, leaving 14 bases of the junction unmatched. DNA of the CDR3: TGTGCCAGCAGCTCGGTACAGGGGCCCGCGCTGGACACTGAAGCTTTCTTT. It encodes CASSSVQGPALDTEAFF.

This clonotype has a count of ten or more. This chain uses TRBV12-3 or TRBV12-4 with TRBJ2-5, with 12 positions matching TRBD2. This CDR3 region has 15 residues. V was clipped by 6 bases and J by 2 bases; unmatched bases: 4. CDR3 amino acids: CASSPGTSGQETQYF. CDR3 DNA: TGTGCCAGCAGCCCTGGGACTAGCGGGCAAGAGACCCAGTACTTC.

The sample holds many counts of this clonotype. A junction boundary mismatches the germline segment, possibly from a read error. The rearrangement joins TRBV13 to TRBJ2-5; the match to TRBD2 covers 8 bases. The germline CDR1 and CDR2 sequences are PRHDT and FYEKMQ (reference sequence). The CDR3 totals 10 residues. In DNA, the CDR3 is TGTGCCAGCAGCCCGGGACTAGGAGACTTC. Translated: CASSPGLGDF.

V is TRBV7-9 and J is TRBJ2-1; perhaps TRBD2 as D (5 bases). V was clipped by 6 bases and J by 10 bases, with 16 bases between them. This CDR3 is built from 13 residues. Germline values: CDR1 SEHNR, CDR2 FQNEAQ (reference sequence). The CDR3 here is CASRGGWANEQFF. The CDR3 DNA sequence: TGTGCCAGCAGAGGAGGATGGGCCAACGAGCAGTTCTTC.

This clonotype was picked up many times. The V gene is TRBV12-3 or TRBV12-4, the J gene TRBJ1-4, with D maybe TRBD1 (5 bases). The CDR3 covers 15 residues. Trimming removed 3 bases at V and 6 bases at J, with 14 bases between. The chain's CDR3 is CASSFWGLGDEKLFF. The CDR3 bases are TGTGCCAGCAGTTTTTGGGGCTTGGGGGATGAAAAACTGTTTTTT.

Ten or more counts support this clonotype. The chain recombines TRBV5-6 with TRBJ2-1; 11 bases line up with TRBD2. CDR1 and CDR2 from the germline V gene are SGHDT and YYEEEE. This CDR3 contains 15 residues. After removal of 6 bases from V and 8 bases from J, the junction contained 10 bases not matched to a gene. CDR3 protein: CASTDIAGGLYEQFF. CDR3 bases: TGTGCCAGCACAGACATAGCGGGAGGGCTCTATGAGCAGTTCTTC.

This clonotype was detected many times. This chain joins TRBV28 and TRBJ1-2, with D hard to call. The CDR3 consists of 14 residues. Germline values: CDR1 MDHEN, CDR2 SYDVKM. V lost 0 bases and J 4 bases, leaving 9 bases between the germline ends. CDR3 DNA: TGTGCCAGCAGTTTATGGGAGGGAGGCTATGGCTACACCTTC. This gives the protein CASSLWEGGYGYTF.

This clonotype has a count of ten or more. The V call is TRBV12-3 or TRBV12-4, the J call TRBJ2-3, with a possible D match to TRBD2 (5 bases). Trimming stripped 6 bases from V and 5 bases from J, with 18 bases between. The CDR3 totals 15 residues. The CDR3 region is CASRQPTRAGDTQYF. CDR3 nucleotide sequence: TGTGCCAGCAGACAACCCACCCGGGCGGGAGATACGCAGTATTTT.

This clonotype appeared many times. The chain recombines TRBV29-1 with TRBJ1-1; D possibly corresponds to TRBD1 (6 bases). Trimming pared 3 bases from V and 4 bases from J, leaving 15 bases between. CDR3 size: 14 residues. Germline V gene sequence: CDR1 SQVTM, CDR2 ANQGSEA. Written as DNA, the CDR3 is TGCAGCGTTGACCACAGGGAGAGTTTCACTGAAGCTTTCTTT. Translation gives CSVDHRESFTEAFF.

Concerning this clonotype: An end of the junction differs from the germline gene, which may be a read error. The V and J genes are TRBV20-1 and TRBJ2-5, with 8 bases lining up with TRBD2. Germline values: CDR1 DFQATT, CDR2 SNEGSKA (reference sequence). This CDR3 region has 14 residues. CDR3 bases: TGCAGTGCGAGAGAAGGGGCGGGGGGCGAGACCCAGTGCTTC. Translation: CSAREGAGGETQCF.

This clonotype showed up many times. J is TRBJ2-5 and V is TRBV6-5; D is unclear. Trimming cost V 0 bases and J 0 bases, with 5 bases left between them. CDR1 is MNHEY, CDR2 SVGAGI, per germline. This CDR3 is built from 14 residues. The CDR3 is CASSYSSDQETQYF. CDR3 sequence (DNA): TGTGCCAGCAGTTACTCATCGGACCAAGAGACCCAGTACTTC.

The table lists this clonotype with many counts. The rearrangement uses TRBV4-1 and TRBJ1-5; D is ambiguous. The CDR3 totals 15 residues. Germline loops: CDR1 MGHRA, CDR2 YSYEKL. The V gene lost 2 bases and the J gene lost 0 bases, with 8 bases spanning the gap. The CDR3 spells CASSQYEDSNQPQHF. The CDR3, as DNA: TGCGCCAGCAGCCAATACGAGGATAGCAATCAGCCCCAGCATTTT.

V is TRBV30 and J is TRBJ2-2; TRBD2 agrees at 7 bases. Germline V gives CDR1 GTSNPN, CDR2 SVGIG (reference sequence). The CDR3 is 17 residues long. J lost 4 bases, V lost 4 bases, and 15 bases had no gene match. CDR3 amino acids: CAWTPPWGRASTGELFF. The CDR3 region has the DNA TGTGCCTGGACCCCCCCGTGGGGGAGGGCCTCCACCGGGGAGCTGTTTTTT.

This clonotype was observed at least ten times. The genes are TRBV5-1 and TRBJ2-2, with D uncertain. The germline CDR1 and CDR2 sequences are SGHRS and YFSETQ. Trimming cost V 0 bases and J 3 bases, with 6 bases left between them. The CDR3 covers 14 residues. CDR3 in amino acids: CASSLGLHTGELFF. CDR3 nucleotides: TGCGCCAGCAGCTTGGGACTCCACACCGGGGAGCTGTTTTTT.

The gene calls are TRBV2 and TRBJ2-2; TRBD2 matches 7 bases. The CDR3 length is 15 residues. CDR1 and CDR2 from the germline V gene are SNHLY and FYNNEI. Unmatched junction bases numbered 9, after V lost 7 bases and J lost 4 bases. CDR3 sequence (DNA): TGTGCCAGCACCCCCCGGGACTACGGCACCGGGGAGCTGTTTTTT. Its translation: CASTPRDYGTGELFF.